Listed here are 27 T cell receptor beta chains from one sample, sequenced in a study of brain T cells in children with intractable seizures. Noted time point: blood from clinic visit 5 months post-surgery; TSC patient then seizure free. Using immunoSEQ multiplex PCR, the repertoire was profiled, and TCRdb retains in-frame clones only, with some absent. The sample has hundreds of thousands of clones; 85% to 95% are singletons. The specimen comprised peripheral blood, sampled less than 6 months after surgery. The source of these receptors is a boy younger than two with tuberous sclerosis and intractable seizures.

The rearrangement uses TRBV6-5 and TRBJ2-7; TRBD1 agrees at 8 bases. Germline CDR1 and CDR2: MNHEY and SVGAGI. V trimming: 6 bases; J trimming: 4 bases; junction bases outside the gene matches: 2. The CDR3 consists of 12 residues. In DNA, the CDR3 is TGTGCCAGCAGGGACAGGGTATACGAGCAGTACTTC. Translating gives CASRDRVYEQYF.

The V gene is TRBV7-2, the J gene TRBJ1-2; D not certain. The CDR3 sequence is 13 residues long. Germline CDR1 is SGHTA and CDR2 is FQGNSA. V lost 3 bases to trimming and J lost 6 bases, with 11 bases between them. CDR3 nucleotides: TGTGCCAGCAGCTTCCCCTCTCGGGATGGCTACACCTTC. This sequence encodes CASSFPSRDGYTF.

J is TRBJ1-4 and V is TRBV28, with D possibly matching TRBD1 (5 bases). The CDR3 is made up of 14 amino acids. Trimming removed 2 bases at V and 8 bases at J, with 12 bases between. Germline CDR1 MDHEN, CDR2 SYDVKM. Written as DNA, the CDR3 is TGTGCCAGCAGTTTAGGCAGGGTAGGGGAAAAACTGTTTTTT. Residues: CASSLGRVGEKLFF.

The chain carries TRBV27 and TRBJ2-2, with 14 nucleotides matching TRBD2. Trimming removed 2 bases from V and 6 bases from J; junction bases left unmatched: 5. CDR1 MNHEY and CDR2 SMNVEV come from the germline V gene (reference sequence). The CDR3 runs 17 residues. The CDR3 DNA sequence: TGTGCCAGCAGTTTAAAAAGACTAGCGGGAGGGCCCGGGGAGCTGTTTTTT. The encoded protein is CASSLKRLAGGPGELFF.

V usage is TRBV9 and J usage is TRBJ2-2; no clear D gene. This CDR3 region has 13 residues. Trimming cost V 0 bases and J 8 bases, with 8 bases left between them. Per the germline V gene, CDR1 is SGDLS and CDR2 is YYNGEE. CDR3 nucleotide sequence: TGTGCCAGCAGCGTAGTACTTTTGGGGGAGCTGTTTTTT. It codes for CASSVVLLGELFF.

The gene calls are TRBV2 and TRBJ2-3; D ambiguous. Germline V gene data show CDR1 as SNHLY and CDR2 as FYNNEI. The CDR3 is 15 amino acids. V lost 6 bases and J lost 1, with 14 bases in between. The CDR3 sequence is CASRTTAYRTDTQYF. In nucleotides, the CDR3 is TGTGCCAGCAGGACGACGGCCTATCGCACAGATACGCAGTATTTT.

The rearrangement joins TRBV6-5 to TRBJ1-1, with 8 bases fitting TRBD1. Germline CDR1 reads MNHEY; CDR2 reads SVGAGI. The CDR3 consists of 15 residues. Trimming cost V 6 bases and J 6 bases; bases outside gene matches: 12. CDR3 region: CASRQGQVKKAEAFF. The CDR3 DNA sequence: TGTGCCAGCAGACAGGGACAGGTAAAAAAAGCTGAAGCTTTCTTT.

The genes are TRBV7-9 and TRBJ1-1, with D hard to call. CDR1 and CDR2 (germline): SEHNR, FQNEAQ (reference sequence). Trimming left V 5 bases short and J 1 base short, with 8 bases between. This CDR3 comprises 13 residues. Here the CDR3 DNA reads TGTGCCAGCAGCCCGAGAACGAACACTGAAGCTTTCTTT. Translation: CASSPRTNTEAFF.

This sequence joins TRBV5-6 and TRBJ2-3, with 7 bases aligning to TRBD1. Germline V gives CDR1 SGHDT, CDR2 YYEEEE. Losses at the gene ends were 2 bases for V and 7 bases for J; bases not matched to a gene: 10. The CDR3 is made up of 15 amino acids. This chain's CDR3 is CASSFMGQLIYTQYF. The CDR3 DNA is TGTGCCAGCAGCTTTATGGGACAGCTCATTTATACGCAGTATTTT.

The chain couples TRBV20-1 to TRBJ1-1; D ambiguous. CDR3 length: 13 amino acids. V was clipped by 3 bases and J by 0 bases, with 8 bases between them. Germline assignment: CDR1 DFQATT and CDR2 SNEGSKA (reference sequence). The CDR3 bases are TGCAGTGCTAGTCGGGATTTGAACACTGAAGCTTTCTTT. Its protein is CSASRDLNTEAFF.

The chain joins TRBV5-1 to TRBJ2-1; D call uncertain. The CDR3 totals 14 residues. V was clipped by 1 base and J by 9 bases, with 14 bases between them. Germline CDR1 is SGHRS and CDR2 is YFSETQ. CDR3 loop: CASSLRFIVAEQFF. CDR3 nucleotides: TGCGCCAGCAGCTTGAGGTTTATAGTGGCTGAGCAGTTCTTC.

J is TRBJ2-1 and V is TRBV12-5; 8 nucleotides agree with TRBD2. The ends lost 5 bases at V and 6 bases at J; junction bases unmatched: 9. Per germline, CDR1 LGHNT and CDR2 FRNRAP. The CDR3 spans 15 residues. The CDR3 nucleotides are TGTGCTAGTGGTAGCGGGAGCTTTTTACGCAATGAGCAGTTCTTC. It encodes CASGSGSFLRNEQFF.

This chain links TRBV3-1 (or the pseudogene TRBV3-2) with TRBJ2-3, with 9 bases fitting TRBD2. CDR3 length equals 16 residues. V lost 4 bases, J lost 6 bases, and 11 bases stayed unmatched. Germline V gene sequence: CDR1 LGHDT, CDR2 YNNKEL (reference sequence). The CDR3 here is CASSRYVGGRDDTQYF. The CDR3 nucleotides read TGTGCCAGCAGCCGCTATGTTGGCGGGAGGGATGATACGCAGTATTTT.

This clone was counted once. The chain combines TRBV28 with TRBJ1-5, with D uncertain. Trimming removed 8 bases at V and 4 bases at J, with 12 bases between. The CDR3 runs to 13 residues. CDR1 and CDR2 from the germline V gene are MDHEN and SYDVKM. Written as DNA, the CDR3 is TGTGCCAGCCGGCCCCCCAGGAATCAGCCCCAGCATTTT. Translation gives CASRPPRNQPQHF.

In DNA, the CDR3 is TGTGCCAGCAGCTGGACAGGGGACTATGGCTACACCTTC. This codes for CASSWTGDYGYTF. The gene calls are TRBV6-5 and TRBJ1-2, with 9 bases fitting TRBD1. J gave up 3 bases and V 6 bases, and 2 bases lay outside the gene matches. This CDR3 has 13 amino acids. The germline gives CDR1 MNHEY, CDR2 SVGAGI.

In its sample, this clone was seen once. The chain is built from TRBV10-3 and TRBJ2-7; no firm D call. Trimming took off 2 bases at V and 3 bases at J, with 8 bases between the two ends. This CDR3 has 13 residues. Germline V gene sequence: CDR1 ENHRY, CDR2 SYGVKD. The CDR3 DNA follows: TGTGCCATCAGTGAGAACCGAGTCTACGAGCAGTACTTC. It yields the protein CAISENRVYEQYF.

The chain has TRBV15 and TRBJ2-7, with D perhaps matching TRBD1 (5 bases). V dropped 5 bases and J dropped 0 bases, with 11 bases sitting between them. CDR1 is LNHNV and CDR2 is YYDKDF in the germline V gene (reference sequence). The CDR3 has 14 amino acids. This CDR3 reads CATSQRGGSYEQYF. The CDR3 bases are TGTGCCACCAGCCAAAGGGGCGGCTCCTACGAGCAGTACTTC.

The rearrangement joins TRBV11-2 to TRBJ2-7; 10 bases are a match to TRBD2. Germline V gene lookup returns CDR1 SGHAT and CDR2 FQNNGV. Losses at the gene ends were 5 bases for V and 2 bases for J; bases not matched to a gene: 12. This CDR3 has 17 residues. The CDR3 coding sequence is TGTGCCAGCAGCCTCGATGGGGGACTAGCGACCACCTACGAGCAGTACTTC. Amino acid sequence: CASSLDGGLATTYEQYF.

The chain is built from TRBV6-6 and TRBJ1-4; D might be TRBD1 (5 bases). There are 13 residues in the CDR3. The germline gives CDR1 MNHNY, CDR2 SVGAGI (reference sequence). The ends were cut back, 3 bases at V and 8 bases at J, with 10 bases in the middle. DNA for the CDR3: TGTGCCAGCAGTTATAGGGGCGAAGAAAAACTGTTTTTT. It yields the protein CASSYRGEEKLFF.

This chain links TRBV5-1 with TRBJ2-4; D gene uncertain. V was shortened by 0 bases and J by 1 base, with 8 bases between the two germline ends. The CDR3 sequence is 15 residues long. Germline values: CDR1 SGHRS, CDR2 YFSETQ. CDR3 sequence reads: CASSLGDPAKNIQYF. DNA for the CDR3: TGCGCCAGCAGCTTGGGGGATCCGGCCAAAAACATTCAGTACTTC.

The chain carries TRBV10-3 and TRBJ1-2; 8 bases line up with TRBD1. The J segment lost 4 bases and the V segment lost 8 bases, leaving 9 bases of the junction unmatched. CDR3 size: 14 residues. The germline V gene has CDR1 ENHRY and CDR2 SYGVKD. CDR3 residues: CAILRTGQTYGYTF. The DNA of the CDR3 is TGTGCCATCCTTCGGACAGGGCAGACCTATGGCTACACCTTC.

The count of this clone is one. The V and J genes are TRBV4-1 and TRBJ1-6; 11 nucleotides line up with TRBD1. CDR3 size: 17 residues. The V gene end was trimmed by 0 bases and the J gene end by 9 bases; junction bases not matched to a gene: 7. Per the germline V gene, CDR1 is MGHRA and CDR2 is YSYEKL. The CDR3 region is CASSQDMDRGLGSPLHF. CDR3 DNA: TGCGCCAGCAGCCAAGATATGGACAGGGGGCTGGGTTCACCCCTCCACTTT.

The genes are TRBV9 and TRBJ2-7; 11 nucleotides match TRBD2. Losses at the gene ends were 2 bases for V and 6 bases for J; bases not matched to a gene: 4. The CDR3 is made up of 14 amino acids. Looked up from germline, CDR1 is SGDLS and CDR2 is YYNGEE. CDR3 sequence reads: CASSVNLAGGEQYF. The CDR3 DNA follows: TGTGCCAGCAGCGTTAATCTAGCGGGAGGCGAGCAGTACTTC.

The chain joins TRBV7-9 to TRBJ1-2, with D possibly being TRBD1 (5 bases). Trimming removed 1 base from V and 4 bases from J, with 7 bases in between. Germline loops: CDR1 SEHNR, CDR2 FQNEAQ (reference sequence). The CDR3 is 13 residues long. DNA for the CDR3: TGTGCCAGCAGCTTAGTAGGGGTCTATGGCTACACCTTC. Amino acid sequence: CASSLVGVYGYTF. Full variable domain (rest looked up from reference TRBV7-9 and TRBJ1-2): DTGVSQNPRHKITKRGQNVTFRCDPISEHNRLYWYRQTLGQGPEFLTYFQNEAQLEKSRLLSDRFSAERPKGSFSTLEIQRTEQGDSAMYLCASSLVGVYGYTFGSGTRLTVV.

The chain recombines TRBV5-1 with TRBJ2-6; tentative D call: TRBD1 (5 bases). Trimming pared 6 bases from V and 0 bases from J, leaving 16 bases between. CDR1 and CDR2 (germline): SGHRS, YFSETQ. The CDR3 totals 17 residues. The CDR3 protein is CASKSHDSFSGANVLTF. For the CDR3, the DNA is TGCGCCAGCAAGTCTCATGACAGTTTCTCTGGGGCCAACGTCCTGACTTTC.

The CDR3 DNA reads TGTGCCAGCAGCCCGGGACTAGCGGGGACGTACAATGAGCAGTTCTTC. It translates to CASSPGLAGTYNEQFF. The rearrangement links TRBV7-9 to TRBJ2-1, with 13 bases matching TRBD2. Germline V gene sequence: CDR1 SEHNR, CDR2 FQNEAQ (reference sequence). The CDR3 runs 16 residues. The junction had 5 bases not matched to a gene; V was cut back by 5 bases and J by 4 bases. Drawing the rest from reference TRBV7-9 and TRBJ2-1, the complete variable domain is DTGVSQNPRHKITKRGQNVTFRCDPISEHNRLYWYRQTLGQGPEFLTYFQNEAQLEKSRLLSDRFSAERPKGSFSTLEIQRTEQGDSAMYLCASSPGLAGTYNEQFFGPGTRLTVL.

This clone was picked up a small number of times. CDR3 DNA: TGTGCCAGCAGCACTCAGGGTACCCCTGAAGCTTTCTTT. Translating gives CASSTQGTPEAFF. The J gene is TRBJ1-1, the V gene TRBV21-1; TRBD1, the D gene given by the table, was not confirmed from the DNA. TRBV21-1 is recorded as a pseudogene. The length of the CDR3 is 13 residues.